This is a list of T cell receptor beta chains from one sample in a study of read filtering for tumor transcriptome and immune sequencing. TCRdb re-derived calls from the reads in MiXCR, one entry per CDR3 protein. The sample consists of 35,000 to 40,000 distinct CDR3 sequences, roughly 13% of them appearing once. The sequenced sample consisted of a population of CD138-negative cells sorted from bone marrow. The receptors were sampled from a donor at least 40 years old with multiple myeloma. The CDR3 runs from the conserved cysteine through the conserved F or W. D genes are given only for firm matches. Clone size, where shown, is once, few, many, or a class for clones that have expanded.

v_call	clone_size	j_call	d_call	cdr3_nt	cdr3_aa
TRBV5-1	many	TRBJ1-5	NA	TGCGCCAGCAGCGTACAGGGACCTAGCAATCAGCCCCAGCATTTT	CASSVQGPSNQPQHF
TRBV29-1	many	TRBJ2-1	TRBD2	TGCAGCGTTGCCCTTAGACTAGCGGGTGAGCAGTTCTTC	CSVALRLAGEQFF
TRBV20-1	many	TRBJ1-1	TRBD1	TGCAGTGCTGCCGGGACAGGAAAAGCTTTCTTT	CSAAGTGKAFF
TRBV25-1	many	TRBJ1-1	NA	TGTGCCAGCAGACAAGCCGGGGAAAACACTGAAGCTTTCTTT	CASRQAGENTEAFF
TRBV11-2	many	TRBJ2-1	NA	TGTGCCAGCAGCTCCCGCTGCCGCTCCGGATCCTACAATGATCAGTTCTTC	CASSSRCRSGSYNDQFF
TRBV24-1	many	TRBJ2-5	TRBD2	TGTGCCACCAGTGCAGCGGGAGTAGAGACCCAGTACTTC	CATSAAGVETQYF
TRBV4-1	many	TRBJ2-1	TRBD1	TGCGCCAGCATATCTATAGAAAGCCTCCTCAGGGGGTCCTACAATGAGCAGTTCTTC	CASISIESLLRGSYNEQFF
TRBV3-1	many	TRBJ1-1	NA	TGTGCCAGCAGCCGGAGGAACACTGAAGCTTTCTTT	CASSRRNTEAFF
TRBV5-1	many	TRBJ2-3	NA	TGCGCCAGCAGCTTGGGGCAGGGGGATACGCAGTATTTT	CASSLGQGDTQYF
TRBV6-1	NA	TRBJ1-5	TRBD1	TGTGCCAGCAGCCAAGGGACAGGCAGCAATCAGCCCCAGCATTTT	CASSQGTGSNQPQHF
TRBV7-8	many	TRBJ2-1	NA	TGTGCCAGCAGCTTAGCGCAATTCAATGAGCAGTTCTTC	CASSLAQFNEQFF
TRBV10-2	NA	TRBJ2-1	NA	TGCGCCAGCAGTGTGTCTGCGGGGGCTTACAATGAGCAGTTCTTC	CASSVSAGAYNEQFF
TRBV5-1	NA	TRBJ1-6	TRBD1	TGCGCCAGCAGTACGGGACAGGCGACTAATTCACCCCTCCACTTT	CASSTGQATNSPLHF
TRBV19	many	TRBJ2-7	NA	TGTGCCAGTATATCGGGGTGGCCAACCTACGAGCAGTACTTC	CASISGWPTYEQYF
TRBV18	many	TRBJ1-1	NA	TGTGCCAGCTCACCCCACCACGGAACTGAAGCTTTCTTT	CASSPHHGTEAFF
TRBV5-1	many	TRBJ2-2	NA	TGCGCCAGCAGCTTGGCCCGGCAGGGGAGAAGGACCGGGGAGCTGTTTTTT	CASSLARQGRRTGELFF
TRBV4-1	few	TRBJ2-4	TRBD2	TGCGCCAGCAGCCAAGGAGCCTTAGCGGGAGGGAGGTTAGCCAAAAACATTCAGTACTTC	CASSQGALAGGRLAKNIQYF
TRBV4-3	many	TRBJ2-7	TRBD2	TGCGCCAGCAGCCAAGATTACAGCGGGAGCTCCTACGAGCAGTACTTC	CASSQDYSGSSYEQYF
TRBV18	many	TRBJ2-2	NA	TGTGCCAGCTCAACAAGACCTGACGGGGAGCTGTTTTTT	CASSTRPDGELFF
TRBV6-1	many	TRBJ2-7	NA	TGTGCCAGCAGTGTTGGAGGCTACGAGCAGTACTTC	CASSVGGYEQYF
TRBV20-1	few	TRBJ2-1	NA	TGCAGTGCTAGTTTGGGGACCAACATCTACAATGAGCAGTTCTTC	CSASLGTNIYNEQFF
TRBV6-6	many	TRBJ2-7	NA	TGTGCCAGCAGTTACTCGAGCTCCTACGAGCAGTACTTC	CASSYSSSYEQYF
TRBV29-1	many	TRBJ2-1	NA	TGCAGCGTCACCCGTCTTAGCTCTGGCAATGAGCAGTTCTTC	CSVTRLSSGNEQFF
TRBV3-1	many	TRBJ1-1	NA	TGTGCCAGCAGCCAAGTTCAGGGGTCCACTGAAGCTTTCTTT	CASSQVQGSTEAFF